Described below is a single T cell receptor beta chain sequence and its context. Per the authors' pipeline: Nucleated cell counts were estimated from reference gene primer amplification. The method was immunoSEQ multiplex PCR; TCRdb's version includes in-frame clones alone and lacks a portion of them. The V and J calls and the clone size are those of that table, but D and trimming were determined from the DNA. The sample shows about 190,000 clones, around 80% of them seen only once. This entry is derived from a study of blood T cell repertoires in COVID-19. Study summary: Some COVID-19 samples were acute and others convalescent; all came from the United States, Italy and Spain. PBMCs, B-cell-depleted T cells, or T cells were the source of the cDNA or gDNA that made up the material.

V was pared by 4 bases and J by 1 base, with 3 bases of the junction left unmatched. The CDR3 runs to 14 residues. From germline, CDR1 is MNHNY and CDR2 SVGAGI (reference sequence). The chain couples TRBV6-6 to TRBJ1-1; 7 nucleotides agree with TRBD1. Input material: peripheral blood. The receptor comes from a woman aged 45-59 years with acute or convalescent COVID-19. CDR3 DNA: TGTGCCAGCAGTTGGAACAGGGGGAACACTGAAGCTTTCTTT. Amino acids: CASSWNRGNTEAFF.